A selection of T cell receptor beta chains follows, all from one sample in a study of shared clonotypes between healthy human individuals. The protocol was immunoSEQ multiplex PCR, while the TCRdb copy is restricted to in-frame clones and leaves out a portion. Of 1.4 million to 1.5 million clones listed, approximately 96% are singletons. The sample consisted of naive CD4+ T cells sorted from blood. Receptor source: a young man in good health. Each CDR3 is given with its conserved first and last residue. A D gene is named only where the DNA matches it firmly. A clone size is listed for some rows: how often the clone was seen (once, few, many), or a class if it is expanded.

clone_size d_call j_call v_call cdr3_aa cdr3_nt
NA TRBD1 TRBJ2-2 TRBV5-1 CASSRDRGDTGELFF TGCGCCAGCAGCCGGGACAGGGGTGACACCGGGGAGCTGTTTTTT
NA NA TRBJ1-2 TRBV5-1 CASSLPRDNYGYTF TGCGCCAGCAGCCTGCCCCGGGACAACTATGGCTACACCTTC
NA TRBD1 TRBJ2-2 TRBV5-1 CASSFRPTGDLGGELFF TGCGCCAGCAGCTTCCGACCGACAGGGGATTTGGGCGGGGAGCTGTTTTTT
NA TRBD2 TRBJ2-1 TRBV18 CASSTRREDYNEQFF TGTGCCAGCTCCACGAGGCGGGAGGACTACAATGAGCAGTTCTTC
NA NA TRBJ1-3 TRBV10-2 CASSESSGNTIYF TGCGCCAGCAGTGAGTCTAGTGGAAACACCATATATTTT
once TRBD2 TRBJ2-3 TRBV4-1 CASSQETSGIRDTQYF TGCGCCAGCAGCCAAGAGACTAGCGGGATTAGAGATACGCAGTATTTT
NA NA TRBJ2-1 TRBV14 CASSQTGISSYNEQFF TGTGCCAGCAGCCAAACCGGGATAAGCTCCTACAATGAGCAGTTCTTC
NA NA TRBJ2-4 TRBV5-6 CASSSRQTMENIQYF TGTGCCAGCAGCTCCCGGCAGACAATGGAAAACATTCAGTACTTC
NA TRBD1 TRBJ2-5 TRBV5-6 CASSWDRQETQYF TGTGCCAGCAGCTGGGACAGACAAGAGACCCAGTACTTC
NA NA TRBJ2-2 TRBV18 CASSPSENTGELFF TGTGCCAGCTCACCATCTGAGAACACCGGGGAGCTGTTTTTT
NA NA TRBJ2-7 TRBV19 CASSRTASGLTSYEQYF TGTGCCAGTAGTCGGACAGCCTCTGGACTTACCTCCTACGAGCAGTACTTC
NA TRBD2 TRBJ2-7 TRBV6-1 CASKPTRERFYEQYF TGTGCCAGCAAACCCACGCGGGAGAGATTCTACGAGCAGTACTTC
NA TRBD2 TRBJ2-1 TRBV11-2 CASSLRAGVHEQFF TGTGCCAGCAGCTTACGAGCGGGAGTGCATGAGCAGTTCTTC
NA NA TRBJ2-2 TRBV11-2 CASSPGRSGELFF TGTGCCAGCAGCCCTGGAAGGAGCGGGGAGCTGTTTTTT
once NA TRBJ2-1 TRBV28 CASSKGTLDNEQFF TGTGCCAGCAGTAAAGGGACCTTAGACAATGAGCAGTTCTTC
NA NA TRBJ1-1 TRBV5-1 CASSPRGMNTEAFF TGCGCCAGCAGTCCGCGTGGGATGAACACTGAAGCTTTCTTT
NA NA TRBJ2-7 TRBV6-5 CASSSLGTTYEQYF TGTGCCAGCAGTTCCCTTGGGACAACCTACGAGCAGTACTTC
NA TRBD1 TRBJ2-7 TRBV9 CASSQRQGATYEQYF TGTGCCAGCAGCCAAAGACAGGGGGCTACCTACGAGCAGTACTTC
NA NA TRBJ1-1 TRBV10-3 CASAQGTEAFF TGTGCCAGTGCTCAGGGCACTGAAGCTTTCTTT
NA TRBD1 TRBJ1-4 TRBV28 CASSPGQNNEKLFF TGTGCCAGCAGCCCGGGACAGAATAATGAAAAACTGTTTTTT
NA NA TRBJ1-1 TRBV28 CASSLYSRSTEAFF TGTGCCAGCAGTTTATACTCACGGTCCACTGAAGCTTTCTTT
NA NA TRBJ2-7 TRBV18 CASSPEAAAYEQYF TGTGCCAGCTCACCAGAGGCAGCAGCCTACGAGCAGTACTTC